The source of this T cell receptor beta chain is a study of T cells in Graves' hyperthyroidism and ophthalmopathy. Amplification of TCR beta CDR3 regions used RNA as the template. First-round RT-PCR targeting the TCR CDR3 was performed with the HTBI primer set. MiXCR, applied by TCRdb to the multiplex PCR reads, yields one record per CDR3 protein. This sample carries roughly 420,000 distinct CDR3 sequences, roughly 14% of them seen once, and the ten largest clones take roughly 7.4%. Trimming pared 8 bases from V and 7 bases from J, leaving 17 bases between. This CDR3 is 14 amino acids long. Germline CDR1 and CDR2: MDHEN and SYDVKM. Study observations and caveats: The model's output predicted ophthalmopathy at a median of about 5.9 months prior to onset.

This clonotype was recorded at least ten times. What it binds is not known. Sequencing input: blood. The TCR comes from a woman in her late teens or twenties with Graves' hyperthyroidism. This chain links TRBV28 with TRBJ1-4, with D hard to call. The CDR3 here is CASQLAGWSEKLFF. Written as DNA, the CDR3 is TGTGCCAGCCAACTAGCGGGGTGGAGTGAAAAACTGTTTTTT.